This T cell receptor (beta chain) was recorded in a study of T-cell reconstitution after alpha-beta-depleted transplantation in children. Molecular barcoding with unique molecular identifiers was used for the TCRbeta library. TCRdb fed the PCR reads into MiXCR, producing one record per CDR3 protein. The data show a few hundred thousand distinct CDR3 sequences, with about 9.3% seen just once and approximately 2.3% held by the top ten. This clonotype has more than one count but fewer than ten. The CDR3 is made up of 13 amino acids. Germline loops: CDR1 SNHLY, CDR2 FYNNEI. The junction had 7 bases not matched to a gene; V was cut back by 0 bases and J by 14 bases.

The sequence was obtained from a human donor who donated a stem cell graft to a child with acute lymphoblastic leukemia. The rearrangement uses TRBV2 and TRBJ2-1; 7 bases match TRBD1. This material consisted of PBMCs from the stem cell graft donor, taken from the stem cell graft. The CDR3 here is CASSEAAGGRKFF. CDR3 sequence (DNA): TGTGCCAGCAGTGAAGCCGCAGGGGGTAGAAAGTTCTTC.